This T cell receptor beta chain was identified in a study of blood T cell repertoires in COVID-19. Libraries were prepared by immunoSEQ multiplex PCR; TCRdb keeps only in-frame clonotypes and omits some of them. The sample has about 180,000 clones; 80% to 85% are singletons. The CDR3 has 18 residues. The germline gives CDR1 SEHNR, CDR2 FQNEAQ (reference sequence). V was trimmed by 0 bases and J by 0 bases, leaving 12 bases between them. Seattle patients were enrolled during active infection and followed longitudinally. Sequencing was performed on peripheral blood. This clonotype originated in a woman between 65 and 79 years old with COVID-19, enrolled during active disease. The chain uses TRBV7-9 and TRBJ2-6, with D possibly being TRBD1 (5 bases). This CDR3 reads CASSLAGAIYSGANVLTF. CDR3 nucleotide sequence: TGTGCCAGCAGCTTAGCAGGGGCCATCTACTCTGGGGCCAACGTCCTGACTTTC.